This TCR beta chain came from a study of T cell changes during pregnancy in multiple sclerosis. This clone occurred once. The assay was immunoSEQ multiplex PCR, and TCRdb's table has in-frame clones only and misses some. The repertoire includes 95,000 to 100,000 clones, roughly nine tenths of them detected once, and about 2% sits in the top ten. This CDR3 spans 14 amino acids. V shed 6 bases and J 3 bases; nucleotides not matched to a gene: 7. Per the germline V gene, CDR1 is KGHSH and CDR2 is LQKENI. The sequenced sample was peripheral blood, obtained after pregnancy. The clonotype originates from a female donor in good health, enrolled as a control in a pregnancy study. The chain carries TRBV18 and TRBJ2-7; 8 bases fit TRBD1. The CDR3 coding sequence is TGTGCCAGCTCCTCTGAAGGACAGGGCTACGAGCAGTACTTC. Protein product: CASSSEGQGYEQYF.